The rows below give T cell receptor delta chains drawn from one sample of a study of gamma-delta T cells after stem cell transplantation. TCRdb ran CATT on the RT-PCR reads. The table has around 13,000 delta-chain clones, around 30% seen once. The specimen sequenced was gamma-delta T cells. All receptors derive from a human donor. It is not recorded whose cells these are; they may come from a transplant donor. Each CDR3 is given with its conserved first and last residue. The order of the fields is J gene, clone size, D gene, V gene, CDR3 length, CDR3 DNA, CDR3 protein. The D gene is left open where the match is weak. The size entry is marked missing in some rows and otherwise reads once, few, many or a size class.

TRDJ3 | few | TRDD3 | TRDV1 | 22 | TGTGCTCTTGGGGCCTTCTTTTCCGTACTGGGGGATAGTCCCTGGGACACCCGACAGATGTTTTTC | CALGAFFSVLGDSPWDTRQMFF
TRDJ2 | . | . | TRDV1 | 21 | TGTGCTCTTGGGGACCTTCCCTTCCTACTGGGGGTCGTCTCTTTGACAGCACAACTCTTCTTT | CALGDLPFLLGVVSLTAQLFF
TRDJ1 | . | TRDD3 | TRDV3 | 13 | TGTGCCTTTCCTGGGGGTCCCACCGATAAACTCATCTTT | CAFPGGPTDKLIF
TRDJ1 | . | . | TRDV1 | 18 | TGTGCTCTTGGGGCCCCATGTCTTCCCAAGACAGACACCGATAAACTCATCTTT | CALGAPCLPKTDTDKLIF
TRDJ1 | few | TRDD3 | TRDV1 | 15 | TGTGCTCTTGGGAACGATGCGGGGGATACCGATAAACTCATCTTT | CALGNDAGDTDKLIF
TRDJ1 | . | TRDD3 | TRDV1 | 18 | TGTGCTCTTGGGGAAAACAACCCTTACTGGGGGATAACTGATAAACTCATCTTT | CALGENNPYWGITDKLIF
TRDJ1 | few | . | TRDV1 | 20 | TGTGCTCTTGGGGAATTTAGGATTGGGTCCCCACGACCTGACACCGATACACTCATCTTT | CALGEFRIGSPRPDTDTLIF
TRDJ1 | few | TRDD3 | TRDV1 | 22 | TGTGCTCTTGGACCAACGGGGTTCCTAGCTGGGGGATACGGTGGGCACACCGATAAACTCATCTTT | CALGPTGFLAGGYGGHTDKLIF
TRDJ3 | few | . | TRDV2 | 19 | TGTGCCTGTGACACCGGGAGTCGTCGTGACTCCTGGGACACCCGACAGATGTTTTTC | CACDTGSRRDSWDTRQMFF
TRDJ3 | . | TRDD3 | TRDV2 | 20 | TGTGCCTGTGACACCCCTTACTGGGGGATCCTCTCCTGGGACACCCGACAGATGTTTTTC | CACDTPYWGILSWDTRQMFF
TRDJ3 | . | . | TRDV2 | 18 | TGTGCCTGTGACACGTGGGATATTAACTCCTGGGACACCCGACAGATGTTTTTC | CACDTWDINSWDTRQMFF
TRDJ3 | . | TRDD3 | TRAV29/DV5 | 19 | TGTGCAGCAAGCGCGGGGGATGCCCCCAGCTCCTGGGACACCCGACAGATGTTTTTC | CAASAGDAPSSWDTRQMFF
TRDJ3 | . | TRDD3 | TRDV2 | 19 | TGTGCCTGTGTTGGGGCTGGGGGTCGTAGCTCCTGGGACACCCGACAGATGTTTTTC | CACVGAGGRSSWDTRQMFF
TRDJ3 | . | TRDD3 | TRDV2 | 20 | TGTGCCTGTGACCCTATCCTGGGGGATACGAGCTCCTGGGACACCCGACAGATGTTTTTC | CACDPILGDTSSWDTRQMFF
TRDJ1 | few | . | TRDV3 | 17 | TGTGCCTGGTACGATGGTTGGGGGTTGCCCACGACCGATAAACTCATCTTT | CAWYDGWGLPTTDKLIF
TRDJ1 | . | . | TRAV29/DV5 | 18 | TGTGCAGCAAGCTGCCCGGGCCTTCCCAACGGGTACACCGATAAACTCATCTTT | CAASCPGLPNGYTDKLIF
TRDJ1 | . | TRDD3 | TRDV3 | 17 | TGTGCCTGTAGCTCCGGCTGGGGGATACTCAAGACCGATAAACTCATCTTT | CACSSGWGILKTDKLIF
TRDJ3 | . | TRDD3 | TRDV2 | 20 | TGTGCCTGTGACACCGTACTGGGGGATACTCGCTCCTGGGACACCCGACAGATGTTTTTC | CACDTVLGDTRSWDTRQMFF
TRDJ3 | . | TRDD3 | TRDV2 | 20 | TGTGCCTGTGACACGTACTGGGGGATCCTAAGCTCCTGGGACACCCGACAGATGTTTTTC | CACDTYWGILSSWDTRQMFF
TRDJ1 | . | TRDD3 | TRDV1 | 18 | TGTGCTCTTGGGGAATTAGTCGGCGGGGGATACGCTCGCGATAAACTCATCTTT | CALGELVGGGYARDKLIF
TRDJ1 | . | TRDD3 | TRDV1 | 15 | TGTGCTCTTGGGGGACTTGGGCCTCCGGGGATAGGACTCATCTTT | CALGGLGPPGIGLIF
TRDJ1 | few | . | TRDV3 | 13 | TGTGCCTCTATTCCCCGTAACACCGATAAACTCATCTTT | CASIPRNTDKLIF
TRDJ3 | . | TRDD3 | TRDV2 | 20 | TGTGCCTGTGACACCGGAGCCTGGGGGACCCCCTCCTGGGACACCCGACAGATGTTTTTC | CACDTGAWGTPSWDTRQMFF
TRDJ1 | . | . | TRDV1 | 18 | TGTGCTCTTGGGGACCCAAGTACGATGGGCTGCGAAAACGATAAACTCATCTTT | CALGDPSTMGCENDKLIF
TRDJ1 | . | TRDD3 | TRAV29/DV5 | 15 | TGTGCCGCAAGCGACATAGGGGGATACACCGATAAACTCATCTTT | CAASDIGGYTDKLIF
TRDJ1 | few | TRDD3 | TRDV2 | 17 | TGTGCCTGTGACCAACGCGCTTCGGTGGGGGATACCGATAAACTCATCTTT | CACDQRASVGDTDKLIF
TRDJ1 | few | . | TRDV1 | 17 | TGTGCTCTTGGGGAAATACCTAAGGTAGCTGTCACCGATAAACTCATCTTT | CALGEIPKVAVTDKLIF
TRDJ2 | few | TRDD3 | TRDV2 | 18 | TGTGCCTGTGACCAGGCGTACTGGGGGATACGGGGGACAGCACAACTCTTCTTT | CACDQAYWGIRGTAQLFF
TRDJ2 | . | TRDD3 | TRDV2 | 17 | TGTGCCTGTGACACCGGGGGATACCCTACTTTGACAGCAAAACTCTTCTTT | CACDTGGYPTLTAKLFF
TRDJ1 | . | TRDD2 | TRDV1 | 19 | TGTGCTCTTGGGGCATCGCCTTCCTACGTACCACTGTACACCGATAAACTCATCTTT | CALGASPSYVPLYTDKLIF
TRDJ3 | . | TRDD3 | TRDV3 | 17 | TGTGCCTTTGTTGTGGGGATAGGCTCCTGGGACACCCGACAGATGTTTTTC | CAFVVGIGSWDTRQMFF
TRDJ2 | medium-sized | TRDD3 | TRDV3 | 14 | TGTGCCTTTACTGGGGGAGCTTTGACAGCACAACTCTTCTTT | CAFTGGALTAQLFF
TRDJ3 | . | TRDD3 | TRDV2 | 18 | TGTGCCTGTGACTTACTGGGGGATAATCCCTGGGACACCCGACAGATGTTTTTC | CACDLLGDNPWDTRQMFF
TRDJ1 | . | . | TRDV2 | 19 | TGTGCCTGTGACAATTATACCTCTACTGAGGGACGGTACACCGATAAACTCATCTTT | CACDNYTSTEGRYTDKLIF
TRDJ1 | few | TRDD3 | TRDV2 | 16 | TGTGCCTGTGACAGGGACTGGGGGATGGAGGCCGATAAACTCATCTTT | CACDRDWGMEADKLIF
TRDJ1 | . | . | TRDV2 | 16 | TGTGCCTGTGACACCGCGAGTATGGGAGATACCGATAAACTCATCTTT | CACDTASMGDTDKLIF
TRDJ1 | few | TRDD3 | TRDV1 | 17 | TGTGCTCTTGGGGAACTAACCCCTGGGGGATACACCGATAAACTCATCTTT | CALGELTPGGYTDKLIF
TRDJ1 | few | TRDD3 | TRDV3 | 16 | TGTGCCTTTCCCCCCTTACTGGGGGATAACGTGGATAAACTCATCTTT | CAFPPLLGDNVDKLIF
TRDJ1 | once | TRDD3 | TRDV2 | 17 | TGTGCCTGTGACACACTGGGCTGGGGGATACAAACCGATAAACTCATCTTT | CACDTLGWGIQTDKLIF
TRDJ1 | few | . | TRDV3 | 15 | TGTGCCTCCATTCCCCGTCCCCCGTACACCGATAAACTCATCTTT | CASIPRPPYTDKLIF
TRDJ1 | few | TRDD2 | TRDV1 | 16 | TGTGCTCTTGGTTCCTACGGGGTTCAGTACACCGATAAACTCATCTTT | CALGSYGVQYTDKLIF
TRDJ1 | . | TRDD2 | TRDV1 | 20 | TGTGCTCTTGGGGAAGGGATCTTCCTACGGGATGGGGGCGGCACCGATAAACTCATCTTT | CALGEGIFLRDGGGTDKLIF
TRDJ1 | few | . | TRDV1 | 15 | TGTGCTCTTGGGGACCCCCATGCCTGGGCCGATAAACTCATCTTT | CALGDPHAWADKLIF
TRDJ2 | few | . | TRDV2 | 18 | TGTGCCTGTGAGTATAGGGGGCTACGAGGATTTTTGACAGCACAACTCTTCTTT | CACEYRGLRGFLTAQLFF
TRDJ3 | few | . | TRDV2 | 18 | TGTGCCTGTGATACTCGGGGACTCAGCTCCTGGGACACCCGACAGATGTTTTTC | CACDTRGLSSWDTRQMFF
TRDJ1 | . | TRDD3 | TRDV3 | 20 | TGTGCCTTTACCTACGGGTGCGGTCGTACTGGGGGAGATTACACCGATAAACTCATCTTT | CAFTYGCGRTGGDYTDKLIF
TRDJ1 | few | TRDD3 | TRDV3 | 18 | TGTGCCTCTCATTCCTACGTACTGGGGGATACTACAACCGATAAACTCATCTTT | CASHSYVLGDTTTDKLIF
TRDJ1 | . | . | TRDV1 | 19 | TGTGCTCTTGGGGAACCCTGCTACGTGCCTCCTGTTACCACCGATAAACTCATCTTT | CALGEPCYVPPVTTDKLIF
TRDJ1 | few | . | TRAV29/DV5 | 13 | TGTGCAGCAAGGCCCCCTGCATCCGATAAACTCATCTTT | CAARPPASDKLIF
TRDJ3 | few | TRDD3 | TRDV2 | 19 | TGTGCCTGTGACGCTACTGGGGGCCCGGGCTCCTGGGACACCCGACAGATGTTTTTC | CACDATGGPGSWDTRQMFF
TRDJ1 | . | . | TRDV2 | 18 | TGTGCCTGTGACACCACTCGTCCTACGCGGCATACCACCGATAAACTCATCTTT | CACDTTRPTRHTTDKLIF